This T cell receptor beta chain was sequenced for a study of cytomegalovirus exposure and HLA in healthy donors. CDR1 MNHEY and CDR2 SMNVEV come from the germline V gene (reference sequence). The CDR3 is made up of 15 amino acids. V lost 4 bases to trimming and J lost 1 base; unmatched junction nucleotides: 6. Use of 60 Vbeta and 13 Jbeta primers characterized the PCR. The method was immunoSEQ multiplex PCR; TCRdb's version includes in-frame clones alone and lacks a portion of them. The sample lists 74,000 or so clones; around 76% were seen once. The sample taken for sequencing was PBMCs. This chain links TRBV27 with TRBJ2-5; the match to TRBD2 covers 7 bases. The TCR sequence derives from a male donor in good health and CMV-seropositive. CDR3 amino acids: CASSWASGIQETQYF. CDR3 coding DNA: TGTGCCAGCAGTTGGGCTAGCGGTATCCAAGAGACCCAGTACTTC.